The clone carrying this TCR beta chain has just one count. No antigen is known for it. Libraries were prepared by immunoSEQ multiplex PCR; TCRdb keeps only in-frame clonotypes and omits some of them. Counted here are millions of clones, roughly 94% occurring once; the ten biggest clones make up 0.1% to 0.15%. The data were taken from a study of shared clonotypes between healthy human individuals. Overall study: Per donor, three plates held CD4 naive cells, three held CD4 memory, two held CD8 naive and one held CD8 memory.

Findings of the study overall: The four-donor shared clonotypes exceeded non-shared clonotypes in generation probability, with non-shared ones scoring lower.

This CDR3 has 14 residues. The germline V gene encodes CDR1 LNHDA and CDR2 SQIVND (reference sequence). After removal of 5 bases from V and 11 bases from J, the junction contained 10 bases not matched to a gene. This receptor was obtained from a man younger than 30 in good health. Sequencing used naive CD4+ T cells sorted from blood. Subset described: CD45RA+ positively selected. V is TRBV19 and J is TRBJ2-7, with TRBD1 matching 12 bases. DNA of the CDR3: TGTGCCAGTAGTTCTACCGGGACAGGGGGCGTAAAGTACTTC. Translated: CASSSTGTGGVKYF.